These 29 T cell receptor beta chains were sequenced from one sample in a study of blood T cell repertoires in COVID-19. Profiling relied on immunoSEQ multiplex PCR, and the TCRdb table lists in-frame clones only, not all of them. The sample contains 400,000 to 450,000 clones, 70% to 90% of which appear only once. Sample: peripheral blood. These receptors were taken from a woman aged 40 to 55 with COVID-19, enrolled during active disease.

The V and J genes are TRBV29-1 and TRBJ1-1; D may be TRBD1 (5 bases). CDR3 size: 14 residues. From germline, CDR1 is SQVTM and CDR2 ANQGSEA. Between the trimmed V and J ends, which lost 6 bases and 1 base, there was a span of 15 bases. For the CDR3, the DNA is TGCAGCGTCCGGGACCCCGGGGGGAACACTGAAGCTTTCTTT. This gives the protein CSVRDPGGNTEAFF.

The chain employs TRBV5-6 and TRBJ2-1, with 9 bases that match TRBD1. With 3 bases clipped from V and 7 bases from J, the junction kept 11 bases outside the gene matches. The germline CDR1 and CDR2 sequences are SGHDT and YYEEEE. The CDR3 is 16 residues long. CDR3 protein: CASSSLDRGSPNEQFF. CDR3 sequence (DNA): TGTGCCAGCAGCTCCCTGGACAGGGGATCCCCAAATGAGCAGTTCTTC.

This clone was detected a few times. The chain joins TRBV7-9 to TRBJ1-5, with D possibly matching TRBD1 (5 bases). The CDR3 has 14 amino acids. Germline V gene data show CDR1 as SEHNR and CDR2 as FQNEAQ (reference sequence). Deletions cut 0 bases from V and 9 bases from J, with 12 bases between. CDR3 sequence: CASSLALDKRPQHF. CDR3 in DNA: TGTGCCAGCAGCTTAGCGTTGGACAAAAGGCCCCAGCATTTT.

CDR3 sequence reads: CASRPPGTSLSEQYF. CDR3 bases: TGTGCCAGTAGGCCCCCCGGGACTAGCTTAAGCGAGCAGTACTTC. This chain joins TRBV19 and TRBJ2-7, with 9 bases aligning to TRBD2. Trimming cost V 6 bases and J 6 bases; bases outside gene matches: 12. The length of the CDR3 is 15 residues. Germline loops: CDR1 LNHDA, CDR2 SQIVND (reference sequence).

The V call is TRBV15, the J call TRBJ2-1; 8 nucleotides match TRBD2. The germline CDR1 and CDR2 sequences are LNHNV and YYDKDF (reference sequence). V shed 2 bases, J shed 5 bases, and the junction held 14 bases outside the gene matches. CDR3 size: 18 residues. Here the CDR3 DNA reads TGTGCCACCAGCAGATGGGGGGCGCAGGGACTAGGCGACAATGAGCAGTTCTTC. Translation gives CATSRWGAQGLGDNEQFF.

The chain combines TRBV28 with TRBJ1-4; D not certain. Germline V CDR1 and CDR2: MDHEN, SYDVKM. The CDR3 covers 15 residues. Trimming took off 6 bases at V and 5 bases at J, with 16 bases between the two ends. CDR3 coding DNA: TGTGCCAGCAGCCCCAGCGGTCGGGTGAATGAAAAACTGTTTTTT. Translated, it gives CASSPSGRVNEKLFF.

The V call is TRBV19, the J call TRBJ2-1, with TRBD2 matching 14 bases. V trimming: 5 bases; J trimming: 8 bases; junction bases outside the gene matches: 5. The CDR3 consists of 15 residues. Germline assignment: CDR1 LNHDA and CDR2 SQIVND (reference sequence). The CDR3 protein is CASSSGLAGGYEQFF. Here the CDR3 DNA reads TGTGCCAGTAGTTCCGGACTAGCGGGGGGTTATGAGCAGTTCTTC.

The V call is TRBV7-8, the J call TRBJ1-2; TRBD1 is a possible D gene (5 bases). Germline V CDR1 and CDR2: SGHVS, FQNEAQ. Trimming cost V 1 base and J 5 bases, with 17 bases left between them. The CDR3 contains 16 residues. In nucleotides, the CDR3 is TGTGCCAGCAGCTTAGACGCGGCAGGCCGGGGGTATGGCTACACCTTC. This gives the protein CASSLDAAGRGYGYTF.

The chain employs TRBV19 and TRBJ2-5; 7 bases map to TRBD1. Per the germline V gene, CDR1 is LNHDA and CDR2 is SQIVND (reference sequence). This CDR3 comprises 15 residues. The V segment lost 3 bases and the J segment 0 bases; nucleotides outside the gene matches: 4. CDR3 sequence reads: CASSIATGHQETQYF. Here the CDR3 DNA reads TGTGCCAGTAGTATCGCGACAGGGCACCAAGAGACCCAGTACTTC. The whole variable domain, remainder taken from reference TRBV19 and TRBJ2-5, is DGGITQSPKYLFRKEGQNVTLSCEQNLNHDAMYWYRQDPGQGLRLIYYSQIVNDFQKGDIAEGYSVSREKKESFPLTVTSAQKNPTAFYLCASSIATGHQETQYFGPGTRLLVL.

This chain joins TRBV6-2 or TRBV6-3 and TRBJ2-7, with 8 positions matching TRBD1. This CDR3 is 14 amino acids long. Germline-derived CDR1 and CDR2 are MNHEY and SVGEGT. J lost 3 bases, V lost 5 bases, and 6 bases had no gene match. The CDR3 sequence is CASSHPGQGYEQYF. In DNA form, the CDR3 reads TGTGCCAGCAGTCATCCCGGACAGGGCTACGAGCAGTACTTC.

There are a few counts of this clone. The chain links TRBV10-3 to TRBJ1-1, with D possibly TRBD1 on 5 matching bases. V was cut by 7 bases and J by 2 bases, with 11 bases left in between. Per the germline V gene, CDR1 is ENHRY and CDR2 is SYGVKD. This CDR3 is 13 amino acids long. This CDR3 is CAIKSGGNTEAFF. The CDR3 nucleotides are TGTGCCATCAAATCCGGGGGTAACACTGAAGCTTTCTTT.

The chain combines TRBV7-3 with TRBJ2-1; 8 positions match TRBD1. Germline loops: CDR1 SGHTA, CDR2 FQGTGA. The length of the CDR3 is 14 residues. V lost 4 bases to trimming and J lost 12 bases; unmatched junction nucleotides: 11. DNA for the CDR3: TGTGCCAGCAGCTGGACAGGGACCAATGCAGGGCAGTTCTTC. The encoded protein is CASSWTGTNAGQFF. The whole variable domain, filled in from reference TRBV7-3 and TRBJ2-1, reads GAGVSQTPSNKVTEKGKYVELRCDPISGHTALYWYRQSLGQGPEFLIYFQGTGAADDSGLPNDRFFAVRPEGSVSTLKIQRTERGDSAVYLCASSWTGTNAGQFFGPGTRLTVL.

The chain joins TRBV7-3 to TRBJ1-2; 7 bases are shared with TRBD1. This CDR3 spans 13 amino acids. Germline V CDR1 and CDR2: SGHTA, FQGTGA. With V trimmed by 5 bases and J by 3 bases, 3 bases remained unmatched. CDR3 sequence: CASSPGQDYGYTF. In nucleotides, the CDR3 is TGTGCCAGCAGCCCTGGACAGGACTATGGCTACACCTTC.

The J gene is TRBJ2-7, the V gene TRBV6-5, with a weak D call TRBD1 (5 bases). V gave up 2 bases and J gave up 9 bases, with 17 bases separating them. CDR1 and CDR2 (germline): MNHEY, SVGAGI. This CDR3 has 14 amino acids. The CDR3 DNA reads as TGTGCCAGCAGTTACGGGCAGGGAACATCGGTGCAGTACTTC. Its protein product is CASSYGQGTSVQYF.

The chain couples TRBV28 to TRBJ2-5; 9 nucleotides line up with TRBD2. V lost 7 bases to trimming and J lost 2 bases; unmatched junction nucleotides: 14. Germline V gene sequence: CDR1 MDHEN, CDR2 SYDVKM. This CDR3 is built from 17 residues. CDR3 coding DNA: TGTGCCAGCAATGAACAAGTAGCGGGAGATTATCAAGAGACCCAGTACTTC. It codes for CASNEQVAGDYQETQYF.

The rearrangement joins TRBV25-1 to TRBJ1-4; 9 bases are shared with TRBD1. CDR1 is MGHDK, CDR2 SYGVNS, per germline. V shed 7 bases and J 8 bases; nucleotides not matched to a gene: 5. The CDR3 length is 13 residues. The CDR3 loop reads CASTRTGVEKLFF. The DNA for the CDR3 is TGTGCCAGCACTAGGACAGGGGTCGAAAAACTGTTTTTT. Full variable domain (outside the CDR3, taken from reference TRBV25-1 and TRBJ1-4): EADIYQTPRYLVIGTGKKITLECSQTMGHDKMYWYQQDPGMELHLIHYSYGVNSTEKGDLSSESTVSRIRTEHFPLTLESARPSHTSQYLCASTRTGVEKLFFGSGTQLSVL.

The rearrangement joins TRBV7-2 to TRBJ1-6, with D possibly TRBD1 on 6 matching bases. The ends were cut back, 5 bases at V and 0 bases at J, with 17 bases in the middle. From germline, CDR1 is SGHTA and CDR2 FQGNSA. This CDR3 region has 18 residues. The chain's CDR3 is CASSPPWQGSSYNSPLHF. Here the CDR3 DNA reads TGTGCCAGCAGCCCTCCCTGGCAGGGGAGCTCCTATAATTCACCCCTCCACTTT.

The rearrangement links TRBV27 to TRBJ1-5, with D perhaps matching TRBD1 (6 bases). Germline-derived CDR1 and CDR2 are MNHEY and SMNVEV (reference sequence). Trimming took off 3 bases at V and 2 bases at J, with 14 bases between the two ends. The CDR3 is made up of 16 amino acids. In DNA, the CDR3 is TGTGCCAGCAGTTTGACGGGGGGCTTGGGCAATCAGCCCCAGCATTTT. Translation: CASSLTGGLGNQPQHF.

The chain joins TRBV7-8 to TRBJ1-3; 8 bases are shared with TRBD1. CDR1 is SGHVS, CDR2 FQNEAQ, per germline. CDR3 length: 15 residues. The J segment lost 4 bases and the V segment lost 5 bases, leaving 7 bases of the junction unmatched. Here the CDR3 DNA reads TGTGCCAGCAGCATCGGACAGGGAAACGGAAACACCATATATTTT. Its protein is CASSIGQGNGNTIYF.

DNA for the CDR3: TGTGCCAGTAGCACAGGGGGTTTCGTCGAGACCCAGTACTTC. It specifies CASSTGGFVETQYF. The rearrangement joins TRBV19 to TRBJ2-5; 8 bases agree with TRBD1. Trimming at V came to 6 bases and at J to 5 bases, leaving 8 bases not matched to a gene. This CDR3 has 14 residues. CDR1 and CDR2 (germline): LNHDA, SQIVND (reference sequence).

The chain has TRBV10-2 and TRBJ2-1, with TRBD2 matching over 8 bases. This CDR3 region has 15 residues. Germline V gene data show CDR1 as WSHSY and CDR2 as SAAADI. With 6 bases clipped from V and 7 bases from J, the junction kept 11 bases outside the gene matches. CDR3 nucleotide sequence: TGCGCCAGCAGCTCCGGGACTAGGTCTGGGAATGAGCAGTTCTTC. It specifies CASSSGTRSGNEQFF.

This clone was counted a single time. The genes are TRBV5-4 and TRBJ2-1; 15 positions agree with TRBD2. The V and J ends lost 4 bases and 5 bases, in that order; junction bases with no gene match: 7. CDR3 length: 17 residues. CDR1 is SGHNT, CDR2 YYREEE, per germline (reference sequence). CDR3 residues: CASSGWTSGGVNNEQFF. In DNA form, the CDR3 reads TGTGCCAGCAGCGGATGGACTAGCGGGGGGGTCAACAATGAGCAGTTCTTC.

In its sample, this clone was seen a few times. The chain carries TRBV6-5 and TRBJ2-1; 9 bases match TRBD2. CDR1 and CDR2 from the germline V gene are MNHEY and SVGAGI. Trimming cost V 4 bases and J 7 bases; bases outside gene matches: 8. This CDR3 comprises 15 residues. The CDR3 DNA is TGTGCCAGCAGTTCCCGTGTGACTAGCGGTAATGAGCAGTTCTTC. Its protein product is CASSSRVTSGNEQFF.

On this clone itself: In the same sample, other DNA sequences code for this CDR3. The chain uses TRBV12-3 or TRBV12-4 and TRBJ1-1; weak D call: TRBD1 (5 bases). The CDR3 is 13 amino acids. V was pared by 6 bases and J by 0 bases, with 8 bases between. CDR3 residues: CASSLGVNTEAFF. In DNA, the CDR3 is TGTGCCAGCAGCCTAGGGGTGAACACTGAAGCTTTCTTT.

This clone was recorded once. The V and J genes are TRBV5-6 and TRBJ1-3; D remains ambiguous. The germline V and J ends were trimmed by 2 bases and 4 bases, with 13 bases remaining between them. The germline V gene encodes CDR1 SGHDT and CDR2 YYEEEE. This CDR3 contains 15 residues. Written as DNA, the CDR3 is TGTGCCAGCAGCTTAGGCCTTCTAGCGGGAAACACCATATATTTT. Amino acids: CASSLGLLAGNTIYF. The entire variable domain, with the rest obtained from reference TRBV5-6 and TRBJ1-3, is as follows: DAGVTQSPTHLIKTRGQQVTLRCSPKSGHDTVSWYQQALGQGPQFIFQYYEEEERQRGNFPDRFSGHQFPNYSSELNVNALLLGDSALYLCASSLGLLAGNTIYFGEGSWLTVV.

The rearrangement uses TRBV4-1 and TRBJ1-1, with 7 positions matching TRBD1. This CDR3 is 18 amino acids long. The trim removed 4 bases at V and 1 base at J, leaving 15 bases unmatched. Germline CDR1 MGHRA, CDR2 YSYEKL. The CDR3 DNA sequence: TGCGCCAGCAGCCCTCCCTTAGGGGGACAGACAAAGAACACTGAAGCTTTCTTT. Encoded protein: CASSPPLGGQTKNTEAFF.

The rearrangement joins TRBV27 to TRBJ2-1; unclear D gene. Trimming took off 6 bases at V and 5 bases at J, with 11 bases between the two ends. From germline, CDR1 is MNHEY and CDR2 SMNVEV (reference sequence). The CDR3 sequence is 13 residues long. CDR3 residues: CASSATPHNEQFF. Written as DNA, the CDR3 is TGTGCCAGCAGCGCTACCCCCCACAATGAGCAGTTCTTC.

This chain joins TRBV6-5 and TRBJ1-1, with 9 nucleotides matching TRBD1. The germline CDR1 and CDR2 sequences are MNHEY and SVGAGI. This CDR3 is built from 15 residues. The ends lost 2 bases at V and 5 bases at J; junction bases unmatched: 6. DNA of the CDR3: TGTGCCAGCAGTTACAACACAGGGGGCGAGACTGAAGCTTTCTTT. Translated, it gives CASSYNTGGETEAFF.

V is TRBV4-1 and J is TRBJ2-3; 7 bases align to TRBD2. V shed 6 bases, J shed 0 bases, and the junction held 9 bases outside the gene matches. Germline values: CDR1 MGHRA, CDR2 YSYEKL. The CDR3 length is 16 residues. DNA of the CDR3: TGCGCCAGCAGTGGGGAAGCGGGACCGAGCACAGATACGCAGTATTTT. It encodes CASSGEAGPSTDTQYF.